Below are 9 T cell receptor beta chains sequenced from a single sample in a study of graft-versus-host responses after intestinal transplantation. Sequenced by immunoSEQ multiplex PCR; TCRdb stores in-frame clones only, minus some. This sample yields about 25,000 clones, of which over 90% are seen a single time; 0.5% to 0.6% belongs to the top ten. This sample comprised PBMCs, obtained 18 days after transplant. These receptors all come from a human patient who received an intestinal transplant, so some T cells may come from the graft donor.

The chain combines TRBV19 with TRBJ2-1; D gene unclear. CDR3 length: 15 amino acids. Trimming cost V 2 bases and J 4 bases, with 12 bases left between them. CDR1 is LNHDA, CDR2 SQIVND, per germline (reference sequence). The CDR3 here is CASSIRSDGYNEQFF. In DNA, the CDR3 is TGTGCCAGTAGTATAAGGTCGGACGGATACAATGAGCAGTTCTTC.

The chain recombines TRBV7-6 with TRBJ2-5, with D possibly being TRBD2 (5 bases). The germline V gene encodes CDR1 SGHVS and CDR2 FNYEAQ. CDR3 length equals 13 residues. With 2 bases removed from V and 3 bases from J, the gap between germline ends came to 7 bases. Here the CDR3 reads CASSLSGEETQYF. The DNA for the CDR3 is TGTGCCAGCAGCTTATCCGGGGAAGAGACCCAGTACTTC.

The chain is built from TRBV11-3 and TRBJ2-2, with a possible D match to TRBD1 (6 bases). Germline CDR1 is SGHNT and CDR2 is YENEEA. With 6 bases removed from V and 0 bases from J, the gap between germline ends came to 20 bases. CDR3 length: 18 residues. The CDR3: CASRGWTEKKPNTGELFF. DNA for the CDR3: TGTGCCAGCAGGGGTTGGACAGAAAAGAAACCGAACACCGGGGAGCTGTTTTTT.

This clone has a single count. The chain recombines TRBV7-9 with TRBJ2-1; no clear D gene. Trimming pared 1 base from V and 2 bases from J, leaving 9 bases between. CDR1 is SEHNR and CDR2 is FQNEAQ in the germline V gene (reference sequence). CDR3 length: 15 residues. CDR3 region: CASSLEVLPYNEQFF. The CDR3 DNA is TGTGCCAGCAGCTTAGAAGTTCTACCCTACAATGAGCAGTTCTTC.

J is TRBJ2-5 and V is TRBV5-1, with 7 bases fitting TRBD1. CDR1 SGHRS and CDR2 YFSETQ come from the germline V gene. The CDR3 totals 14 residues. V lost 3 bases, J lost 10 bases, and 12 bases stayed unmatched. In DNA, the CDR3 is TGCGCCAGCAGCTCCGGGACAGTGGTCGAAGACCAGTACTTC. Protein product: CASSSGTVVEDQYF.

The DNA of the CDR3 is TGTTGCGGGGGAGACTATGGCTACACCTTC. Translation: CCGGDYGYTF. The chain couples TRBV30 to TRBJ1-2, with D possibly TRBD1 on 5 matching bases. The germline V gene encodes CDR1 GTSNPN and CDR2 SVGIG (reference sequence). This CDR3 spans 10 amino acids.

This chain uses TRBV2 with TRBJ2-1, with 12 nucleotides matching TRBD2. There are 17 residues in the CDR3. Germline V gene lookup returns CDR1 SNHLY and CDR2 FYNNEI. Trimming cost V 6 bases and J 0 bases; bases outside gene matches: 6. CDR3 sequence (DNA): TGTGCCAGCAGCGTATGGACTAGCGGGGACTCCTACAATGAGCAGTTCTTC. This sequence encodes CASSVWTSGDSYNEQFF.

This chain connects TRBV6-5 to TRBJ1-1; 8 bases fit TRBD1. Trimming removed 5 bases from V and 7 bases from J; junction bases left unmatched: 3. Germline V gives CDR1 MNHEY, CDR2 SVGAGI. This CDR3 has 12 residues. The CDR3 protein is CASSPGQGEAFF. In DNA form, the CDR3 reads TGTGCCAGCAGTCCCGGACAGGGTGAAGCTTTCTTT.

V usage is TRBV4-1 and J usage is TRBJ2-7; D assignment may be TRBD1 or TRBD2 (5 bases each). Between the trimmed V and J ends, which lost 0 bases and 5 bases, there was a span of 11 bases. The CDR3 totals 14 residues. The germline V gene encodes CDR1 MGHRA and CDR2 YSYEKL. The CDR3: CASSQEGLGDEQYF. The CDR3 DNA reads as TGCGCCAGCAGCCAAGAGGGTCTGGGGGACGAGCAGTACTTC.